One sample yielded the 5 T cell receptor beta chains listed below, sequenced in a study of T cell responses to AZD1222 COVID-19 vaccine. Clones were sequenced by immunoSEQ multiplex PCR, and TCRdb holds only the in-frame ones, with some missing. The data show some 120,000 clones, around nine tenths seen once. This specimen was peripheral blood, taken 28 days after the second dose of the MenACWY control vaccine. Receptors originate from an adult who received the MenACWY meningococcal vaccine as a control.

The CDR3: CSVGEGDGRGEQYF. DNA for the CDR3: TGCAGCGTTGGAGAGGGGGACGGGCGCGGTGAGCAGTACTTC. The chain carries TRBV29-1 and TRBJ2-7, with a weak D call TRBD1 (6 bases). The CDR3 is made up of 14 amino acids. The germline V gene has CDR1 SQVTM and CDR2 ANQGSEA. Trimming cost V 4 bases and J 7 bases, with 20 bases left between them.

This clone was observed a single time. The chain joins TRBV6-6 to TRBJ1-1; 7 positions match TRBD1. Losses at the gene ends were 2 bases for V and 6 bases for J; bases not matched to a gene: 0. Germline V lookup: CDR1 MNHNY, CDR2 SVGAGI (reference sequence). The CDR3 spans 12 residues. CDR3 protein: CASSYRGPEAFF. CDR3 sequence (DNA): TGTGCCAGCAGTTACAGGGGGCCTGAAGCTTTCTTT.

This sequence joins TRBV29-1 and TRBJ2-2; 10 nucleotides line up with TRBD2. The CDR3 has 13 residues. With 6 bases clipped from V and 5 bases from J, the junction kept 3 bases outside the gene matches. The germline V gene has CDR1 SQVTM and CDR2 ANQGSEA. DNA for the CDR3: TGCAGCGTGCGGACTAGCGGTACCGGGGAGCTGTTTTTT. Its protein is CSVRTSGTGELFF.

The V and J genes are TRBV6-5 and TRBJ1-2, with unresolved D. The V gene lost 0 bases and the J gene lost 7 bases, with 12 bases spanning the gap. Germline V lookup: CDR1 MNHEY, CDR2 SVGAGI. The CDR3 loop spans 14 amino acids. In DNA form, the CDR3 reads TGTGCCAGCAGTTACTCGGCCAGGAATGCTGGCTACACCTTC. Its translation: CASSYSARNAGYTF.

The chain couples TRBV29-1 to TRBJ2-3, with a tentative D call TRBD1 (6 bases). The CDR3 consists of 16 residues. V was clipped by 4 bases and J by 3 bases, with 20 bases between them. Germline CDR1 SQVTM, CDR2 ANQGSEA. CDR3 nucleotide sequence: TGCAGCGTTGGAACGACAGGTATTGTAGGGACAGATACGCAGTATTTT. It translates to CSVGTTGIVGTDTQYF.